The T cell receptor beta chain under discussion was sequenced for a study of tumor and adjacent non-tumor tissue in lung cancer. Study-wide results and limits: In normal lung, the top 100 clones were significantly more dominant than in tumor. Compared with tumor, normal lung showed significantly lower TCR diversity.

The library came from three nested PCR rounds adapted from ARM-PCR protocols. TCRdb used MiXCR to reprocess the multiplex PCR reads, holding one entry per CDR3 protein. Among 50,000 or so distinct CDR3 sequences listed, about 80% were seen once. No cell sorting was done before RNA was extracted from the tissue. More than 3 cm separated this lung sample from the edge of the tumor. Remarks on this clonotype: Its antigen remains unknown.

Specimen: distant non-tumor lung tissue. This receptor was taken from an older woman with non-small cell lung cancer.

The CDR3 DNA reads as TGCAGCTTGTTTTCCTTCATTGCGGCTGAAGCTTTCTTT. Protein product: CSLFSFIAAEAFF. This chain connects TRBV29-1 to TRBJ1-1; D gene ambiguous. Germline V gives CDR1 SQVTM, CDR2 ANQGSEA. The CDR3 length is 13 residues. Trimming took off 8 bases at V and 6 bases at J, with 19 bases between the two ends.